This section outlines one T cell receptor beta chain sequence together with its context. The target antigen is unknown. These data are taken from a study of OX40 agonist ivuxolimab in advanced cancers. Findings of the study overall: Researchers report that CD8+ T cells had, on average, more expanded clones than CD4+. There was clonal expansion of CD4+ and CD8+ blood T cells by week 6 at 0.1 to 3.0 mg/kg.

Some clones are missing from TCRdb's copy, which holds only in-frame ones; the method was immunoSEQ multiplex PCR. The data contain 65,000 to 80,000 clones, 92% of them singletons. CDR1 SGHDT and CDR2 YYEEEE come from the germline V gene. There are 17 residues in the CDR3. V was trimmed by 1 base and J by 7 bases, leaving 20 bases between them. Sample: CD4+ or CD8+ T cells sorted from blood, taken in a trial of the OX40 agonist ivuxolimab. The TCR comes from an adult with an advanced solid tumor such as melanoma, head and neck, liver or kidney cancer. The chain joins TRBV5-6 to TRBJ1-4; no clear D gene. The CDR3, as DNA: TGTGCCAGCAGCTTGTTGACGGCCTCCGGGTTAGGTGAAAAACTGTTTTTT. Its translation is CASSLLTASGLGEKLFF. Together with reference TRBV5-6 and TRBJ1-4, the CDR3 gives the full variable domain: DAGVTQSPTHLIKTRGQQVTLRCSPKSGHDTVSWYQQALGQGPQFIFQYYEEEERQRGNFPDRFSGHQFPNYSSELNVNALLLGDSALYLCASSLLTASGLGEKLFFGSGTQLSVL.